Following are 6 T cell receptor beta chains from one sample sequenced in a study of cytomegalovirus exposure and HLA in healthy donors (dated by TCRdb to about 2017). The method behind the library was the immunoSEQ multiplex PCR assay. The multiplex PCR relied on a mix of 60 forward primers for TCR Vbeta segments and 13 reverse primers for TCR Jbeta segments. TCRdb took over this immuneACCESS table, retaining in-frame rearrangements with V and J assigned. Such tables are incomplete; in checked studies, under half of the missing clones stem from an unresolved V gene, and the remainder is unexplained. This sample gives 100,000 to 150,000 clones in total; around 78% of them show up just once. Clones ranked in the top ten supply around 1.5% of the sample. Sequenced sample: PBMCs. Every receptor here comes from a woman aged 18-30 years in good health and CMV-seronegative.

The CDR3 region has the DNA TGTGCCAGCAGTACGACAGGGAGGCCAATCTATGGCTACACCTTC. Residues: CASSTTGRPIYGYTF. The chain links TRBV2 to TRBJ1-2, with 7 bases matching TRBD1. J gave up 4 bases and V 5 bases, and 10 bases lay outside the gene matches. The CDR3 covers 15 residues. Germline-derived CDR1 and CDR2 are SNHLY and FYNNEI.

The V and J genes are TRBV10-2 and TRBJ2-3; D not certain. The V gene's germline CDR1 is WSHSY and CDR2 SAAADI. The CDR3 sequence is 12 residues long. Between the trimmed V and J ends, which lost 2 bases and 4 bases, there was a span of 4 bases. Here the CDR3 DNA reads TGCGCCAGCAGTGAGCGGTCAGATACGCAGTATTTT. As protein: CASSERSDTQYF.

The chain is built from TRBV5-1 and TRBJ2-2; TRBD1 matches 7 bases. Looked up from germline, CDR1 is SGHRS and CDR2 is YFSETQ. With 5 bases clipped from V and 2 bases from J, the junction kept 3 bases outside the gene matches. The CDR3 runs to 14 residues. CDR3 coding DNA: TGCGCCAGCAGAGGGACAGAAAACACCGGGGAGCTGTTTTTT. Encoded protein: CASRGTENTGELFF.

The genes are TRBV5-4 and TRBJ2-7, with a weak D call TRBD2 (5 bases). The CDR3 contains 13 residues. CDR1 and CDR2 (germline): SGHNT, YYREEE (reference sequence). Trimming pared 0 bases from V and 4 bases from J, leaving 8 bases between. The CDR3 DNA sequence: TGTGCCAGCAGCTTGGGAGGGTTGTACGAGCAGTACTTC. Its protein is CASSLGGLYEQYF.

This chain connects TRBV4-1 to TRBJ2-7; 7 bases align to TRBD2. J gave up 2 bases and V 4 bases, and 11 bases lay outside the gene matches. The germline V gene has CDR1 MGHRA and CDR2 YSYEKL. CDR3 length: 16 amino acids. As DNA, the CDR3 is TGCGCCAGCAGCCTAGAGCGAAGTGGGAGGGCCTACGAGCAGTACTTC. Its translation is CASSLERSGRAYEQYF.

The chain joins TRBV6-1 to TRBJ2-1, with TRBD2 identical over 7 bases. Germline loops: CDR1 MNHNS, CDR2 SASEGT. The CDR3 is 14 residues long. V was pared by 7 bases and J by 5 bases, with 8 bases of the junction left unmatched. CDR3 protein: CASTSPGLHNEQFF. In DNA, the CDR3 is TGTGCCAGCACTTCACCGGGACTACACAATGAGCAGTTCTTC.